Below are 3 T cell receptor beta chains sequenced from a single sample in a study of blood T cell repertoires in COVID-19. The data were produced by immunoSEQ multiplex PCR, yet TCRdb's version contains in-frame clones alone and is incomplete. The sample includes 140,000 to 150,000 clones, just under 80% of them seen just once. The sequencing input was peripheral blood. The receptors derive from a woman aged 60 to 75 with acute or convalescent COVID-19.

The chain has TRBV12-2 and TRBJ1-5; TRBD1, the D gene given by the table, was not confirmed from the DNA. TRBV12-2 is termed a pseudogene. This CDR3 comprises 16 residues. The chain's CDR3 is CASRLATGLPHQPQHF. In nucleotides, the CDR3 is TGTGCAAGTCGCTTAGCAACAGGCCTGCCCCATCAGCCCCAGCATTTT.

This clone was seen a single time. V and J are TRBV29-1 and TRBJ1-2; 9 bases agree with TRBD1. Losses at the gene ends were 4 bases for V and 2 bases for J; bases not matched to a gene: 5. Germline CDR1 SQVTM, CDR2 ANQGSEA. The CDR3 is 14 amino acids. CDR3 coding DNA: TGCAGCGTTGGAGGACAGGGGAGGAACTATGGCTACACCTTC. It codes for CSVGGQGRNYGYTF.

The chain couples TRBV10-1 to TRBJ2-2; 12 bases line up with TRBD2. Unmatched junction bases numbered 12, after V lost 8 bases and J lost 5 bases. This CDR3 spans 17 amino acids. The germline V gene encodes CDR1 WNHNN and CDR2 SYGVQD (reference sequence). The CDR3 here is CASANDPSGRVTGELFF. Written as DNA, the CDR3 is TGCGCCAGCGCCAACGATCCTAGCGGGAGGGTAACCGGGGAGCTGTTTTTT.